Shown below are 18 T cell receptor beta chains from a single sample sequenced in a study of spatial heterogeneity in lung cancer. Described time point: sample taken at primary tumor resection. Whole RNA, which was extracted from tumor, nontumor lung tissue or frozen PBMC, was sequenced without any cell sorting. Each CDR3 protein is one row after TCRdb ran MiXCR on the 5' RACE reads. The profile shows about 48,000 distinct CDR3 sequences, approximately 5.3% of them singletons. The sample was PBMCs, taken at surgery. The receptors originated from a male donor with early-stage non-small cell lung cancer.

This clonotype was recorded at least ten times. V is TRBV5-1 and J is TRBJ2-7, with D possibly matching TRBD2 (6 bases). This CDR3 spans 13 amino acids. Germline assignment: CDR1 SGHRS and CDR2 YFSETQ. V gave up 4 bases and J gave up 7 bases, with 15 bases separating them. The CDR3 nucleotides are TGCGCCAGCAGCATGACCGACGGGGGAGAGCAGTACTTC. It translates to CASSMTDGGEQYF.

This clonotype was seen repeatedly, ten times or more. The chain joins TRBV19 to TRBJ1-2; the D is unclear. V lost 5 bases and J 4 bases, leaving 17 bases between the germline ends. The CDR3 covers 15 residues. CDR1 LNHDA and CDR2 SQIVND come from the germline V gene (reference sequence). CDR3 DNA: TGTGCCAGTAGTCCGCAACTGACACGAGGCTATGGCTACACCTTC. This gives the protein CASSPQLTRGYGYTF.

This clonotype was seen repeatedly, ten times or more. The genes are TRBV30 and TRBJ2-7; D is uncertain. Trimming removed 7 bases from V and 2 bases from J, with 15 bases in between. This CDR3 is built from 13 residues. The germline V gene encodes CDR1 GTSNPN and CDR2 SVGIG (reference sequence). In nucleotides, the CDR3 is TGTGCCTCCAACCCCAGATCGACCTACGAGCAGTACTTC. Its protein product is CASNPRSTYEQYF.

Details on this clonotype: This could be a read error, since a much larger clone is one nucleotide away. V is TRBV19 and J is TRBJ2-1; D unclear. Germline-derived CDR1 and CDR2 are LNHDA and SQIVND (reference sequence). The CDR3 runs to 13 residues. CDR3 in amino acids: CVSSIAPLNEQFF. The CDR3 DNA sequence: TGTGTCAGTAGTATCGCACCACTCAATGAGCAGTTCTTC.

This clonotype occurred many times. V and J are TRBV6-6 and TRBJ1-1, with 8 bases lining up with TRBD1. The CDR3 is 13 amino acids. CDR1 and CDR2 (germline): MNHNY, SVGAGI (reference sequence). Trimming took 10 bases from V and 3 from J; bases not matched to a gene: 7. CDR3 sequence (DNA): TGTGCCATCTTCCAGGGGGCGGACACTGAAGCTTTCTTT. It translates to CAIFQGADTEAFF.

This clonotype was picked up many times. The chain couples TRBV10-2 to TRBJ2-1; TRBD2 matches 13 bases. J was trimmed by 8 bases and V by 8 bases; bases with no gene match: 9. There are 15 residues in the CDR3. Germline assignment: CDR1 WSHSY and CDR2 SAAADI. CDR3 protein: CASFRTSGSLDEQFF. CDR3 DNA sequence: TGCGCCAGCTTTAGGACTAGCGGGAGCCTCGATGAGCAGTTCTTC.

As regards this clonotype: A much larger clone differs from this one at a single base, so this may be a read error. The chain combines TRBV11-2 with TRBJ2-1; D unclear. The V end lost 1 base, the J end lost 6 bases, and 13 bases lay between the germline ends. Germline CDR1 and CDR2: SGHAT and FQNNGV. The CDR3 runs to 15 residues. The CDR3 protein is CASSLVGARVNEQFF. The CDR3, as DNA: TGTGCCAGCAGCTTAGTGGGCGCGCGAGTCAATGAGCAGTTCTTC.

This clonotype was seen repeatedly, ten times or more. The chain combines TRBV5-1 with TRBJ2-7, with TRBD1 as a possible D gene (5 bases). The ends were cut back, 1 base at V and 1 base at J, with 12 bases in the middle. CDR1 and CDR2 from the germline V gene are SGHRS and YFSETQ. This CDR3 region has 15 residues. Here the CDR3 reads CASSLTPDTSYEQYF. In nucleotides, the CDR3 is TGCGCCAGCAGCTTGACTCCGGACACATCCTACGAGCAGTACTTC.

This clonotype showed up many times. V and J are TRBV6-5 and TRBJ2-6; no firm D call. This CDR3 comprises 15 residues. Trimming pared 2 bases from V and 2 bases from J, leaving 7 bases between. Germline CDR1 and CDR2: MNHEY and SVGAGI. The CDR3 nucleotides are TGTGCCAGCAGTTACGTGGGGACTGGGGCCAACGTCCTGACTTTC. It specifies CASSYVGTGANVLTF.

This clonotype was seen many times. The chain combines TRBV7-7 with TRBJ2-2; maybe TRBD1 (5 bases). Germline CDR1 SSHAT, CDR2 FNYEAQ (reference sequence). The CDR3 totals 12 residues. V was cut by 10 bases and J by 4 bases, with 10 bases left in between. CDR3 region: CAISRGTGELFF. The CDR3 nucleotides are TGTGCCATTTCTAGGGGCACCGGGGAGCTGTTTTTT. Full variable domain (rest looked up from reference TRBV7-7 and TRBJ2-2): GAGVSQSPRYKVTKRGQDVTLRCDPISSHATLYWYQQALGQGPEFLTYFNYEAQPDKSGLPSDRFSAERPEGSISTLTIQRTEQRDSAMYRCAISRGTGELFFGEGSRLTVL.

This clonotype was detected ten times or more. V gene TRBV5-1 combines with J gene TRBJ2-1; D may be TRBD1 (6 bases). Per the germline V gene, CDR1 is SGHRS and CDR2 is YFSETQ. The CDR3 is 14 amino acids. Between the trimmed V and J ends, which lost 4 bases and 2 bases, there was a span of 10 bases. The CDR3 DNA reads TGCGCCAGCAGCCAACAGGGACCCTACAATGAGCAGTTCTTC. Protein: CASSQQGPYNEQFF.

The sample holds many counts of this clonotype. The V call is TRBV20-1, the J call TRBJ1-1; possibly TRBD1 for D (6 bases). Trimming cost V 6 bases and J 0 bases, with 11 bases left between them. The germline V gene has CDR1 DFQATT and CDR2 SNEGSKA (reference sequence). The CDR3 contains 13 residues. The CDR3 coding sequence is TGCAGTGCACCCAGGGGCTTGAACACTGAAGCTTTCTTT. Protein: CSAPRGLNTEAFF.

This clonotype was observed at least ten times. The chain uses TRBV27 and TRBJ1-2, with D perhaps matching TRBD1 (6 bases). The CDR3 is 11 residues long. Trimming stripped 8 bases from V and 13 bases from J, with 17 bases between. Germline CDR1 is MNHEY and CDR2 is SMNVEV (reference sequence). CDR3 in DNA: TGTGCCAGCCTGAACAGGGAGGGCATCACCTTC. This codes for CASLNREGITF.

The gene calls are TRBV20-1 and TRBJ2-3, with TRBD1 matching 7 bases. CDR3 length equals 14 residues. Germline V gene sequence: CDR1 DFQATT, CDR2 SNEGSKA (reference sequence). The ends lost 5 bases at V and 3 bases at J; junction bases unmatched: 8. The CDR3 here is CSASTGSGTDTQYF. The DNA for the CDR3 is TGCAGTGCTTCGACAGGGTCGGGAACAGATACGCAGTATTTT.

This clonotype came up many times. This chain connects TRBV7-3 to TRBJ2-1, with D unresolved. There are 14 residues in the CDR3. Germline lookup yields CDR1 SGHTA and CDR2 FQGTGA. V gave up 1 base and J gave up 7 bases, with 11 bases separating them. The CDR3 is CASSLKPGWNEQFF. DNA for the CDR3: TGTGCCAGCAGCTTAAAACCAGGTTGGAATGAGCAGTTCTTC.

This clonotype was observed at least ten times. J is TRBJ1-1 and V is TRBV6-1; D uncertain. Germline CDR1 MNHNS, CDR2 SASEGT. CDR3 size: 10 residues. Between the trimmed V and J ends, which lost 7 bases and 4 bases, there was a span of 4 bases. CDR3 loop: CASTRTEAFF. CDR3 in DNA: TGTGCCAGCACCCGCACTGAAGCTTTCTTT.

This clonotype was counted at least ten times. V usage is TRBV4-1 and J usage is TRBJ2-3, with D perhaps matching TRBD1 (5 bases). The CDR3 sequence is 13 residues long. V lost 4 bases, J lost 2 bases, and 7 bases lay in between. Per germline, CDR1 MGHRA and CDR2 YSYEKL. CDR3 coding DNA: TGCGCCAGCAGCCCACAGGTCACAGATACGCAGTATTTT. Encoded protein: CASSPQVTDTQYF.

The V gene is TRBV27, the J gene TRBJ2-7, with TRBD2 as a possible D gene (5 bases). CDR1 is MNHEY, CDR2 SMNVEV, per germline (reference sequence). V was cut by 5 bases and J by 1 base, with 9 bases left in between. The CDR3 runs to 13 residues. As DNA, the CDR3 is TGTGCCAGCAGTCGCCGCGGGTCCTACGAGCAGTACTTC. It is translated as CASSRRGSYEQYF.